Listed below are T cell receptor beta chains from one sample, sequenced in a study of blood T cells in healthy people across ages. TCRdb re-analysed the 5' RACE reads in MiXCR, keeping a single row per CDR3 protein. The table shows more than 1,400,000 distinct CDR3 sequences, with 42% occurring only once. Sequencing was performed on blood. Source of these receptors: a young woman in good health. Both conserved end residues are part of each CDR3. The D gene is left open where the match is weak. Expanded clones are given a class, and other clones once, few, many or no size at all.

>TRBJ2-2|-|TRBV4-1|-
TGCGCCAGCAGCCAAGAAGGTTTTCAGGGAGGTACCGGGGAGCTGTTTTTT
CASSQEGFQGGTGELFF
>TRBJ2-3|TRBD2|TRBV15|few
TGTGCCACAGGGAAGCGGGGGGGCCTGGCTAGCACAGATACGCAGTATTTT
CATGKRGGLASTDTQYF
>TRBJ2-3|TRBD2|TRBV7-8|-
TGTGCCAGCAACTTGGAACTAGCGAGCGGTGCAGATACGCAGTATTTT
CASNLELASGADTQYF
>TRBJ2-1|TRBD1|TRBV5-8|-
TGTGCCAGCAACAAGGACAGGGTAGGGAATGAGCAGTTCTTC
CASNKDRVGNEQFF
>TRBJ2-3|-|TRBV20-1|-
TGCAGTGCCCCCTTTATCGGGTCCAAAAGATCTAGCACAGATACGCAGTATTTT
CSAPFIGSKRSSTDTQYF
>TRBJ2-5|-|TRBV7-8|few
TGTGCCAGCAGTTTAGGGGCCAAGAGACAAGAGACCCAGTACTTC
CASSLGAKRQETQYF
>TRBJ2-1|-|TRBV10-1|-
TGCGCCAGCAGTGAGCCAACGGGAGCGGTGAATGAGCAGTTCTTC
CASSEPTGAVNEQFF
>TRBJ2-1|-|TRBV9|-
TGTGCCAGCAGCGTAGAGGTAGCAGGGTATGAGCAGTTCTTC
CASSVEVAGYEQFF
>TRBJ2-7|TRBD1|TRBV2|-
TGTGCCAGCAGTGAAAGGGGGACAGCCTCCTACGAGCAGTACTTC
CASSERGTASYEQYF
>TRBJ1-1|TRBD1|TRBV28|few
TGTGCCAGCAATACAGGGGGGAGGAACACTGAAGCTTTCTTT
CASNTGGRNTEAFF
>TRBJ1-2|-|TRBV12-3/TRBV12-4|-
TGTGCCAGCAGTCCCCAGTTCCATGGCTACACCTTC
CASSPQFHGYTF
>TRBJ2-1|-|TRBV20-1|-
TGCAGTGCTAGAAGCCCCCCCTACAATGAGCAGTTCTTC
CSARSPPYNEQFF
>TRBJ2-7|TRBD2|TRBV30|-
TGTGCCTTAGCGGGAGGGCCCCAATCCCGCTACGAGCAGTACTTC
CALAGGPQSRYEQYF
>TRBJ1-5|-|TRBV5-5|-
TGTGCCAGCAGGTCCGCCTGGGGCAGCAATCAGCCCCAGCATTTT
CASRSAWGSNQPQHF
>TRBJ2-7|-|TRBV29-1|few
TGCAGCGTTGAAGACCCCTACGAGCAGTACTTC
CSVEDPYEQYF
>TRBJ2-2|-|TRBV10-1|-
TGCGCCAGCAGGGGACTTCACACCGGGGAGCTGTTTTTT
CASRGLHTGELFF
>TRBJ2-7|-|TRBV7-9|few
TGTGCCAGCAGCCCCAATATTGTCGAGCAGTACTTC
CASSPNIVEQYF
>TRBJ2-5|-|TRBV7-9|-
TGTGCCAGCAGCACAACCGGGACCGTAACAAGGGGGCAAGAGACCCAGTACTTC
CASSTTGTVTRGQETQYF
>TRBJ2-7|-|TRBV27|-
TGTGCCAGCAGTTTAACGGGCGGGTGGCCCGGCTCCTACGAGCAGTACTTC
CASSLTGGWPGSYEQYF
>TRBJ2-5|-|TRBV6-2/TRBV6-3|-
TGTGCCAGCAGTTACTCGAACGAGGGAGAGACCCAGTACTTC
CASSYSNEGETQYF
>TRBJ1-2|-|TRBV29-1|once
TGCAGCGGTGGTCAGGTCTATGGCTACACCTTC
CSGGQVYGYTF
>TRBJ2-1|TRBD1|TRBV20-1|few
TGCAGTGCTAGAGAGTCCTCCGGGACAGTCCTTTTTTACAATGAGCAGTTCTTC
CSARESSGTVLFYNEQFF